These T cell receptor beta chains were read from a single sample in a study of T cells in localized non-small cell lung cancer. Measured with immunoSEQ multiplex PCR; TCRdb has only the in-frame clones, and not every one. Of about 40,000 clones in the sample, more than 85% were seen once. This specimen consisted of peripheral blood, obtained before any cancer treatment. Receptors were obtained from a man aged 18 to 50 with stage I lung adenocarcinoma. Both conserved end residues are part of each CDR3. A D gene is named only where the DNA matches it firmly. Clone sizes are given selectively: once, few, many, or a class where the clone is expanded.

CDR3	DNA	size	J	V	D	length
CASTSGVAGTDTQYF	TGCGCCAGCACGTCCGGGGTAGCCGGCACAGATACGCAGTATTTT	-	TRBJ2-3	TRBV4-1	-	15
CASSEQGLNTEAFF	TGTGCCAGCAGCGAGCAGGGTCTGAACACTGAAGCTTTCTTT	-	TRBJ1-1	TRBV5-4	-	14
CASSADRSNQPQHF	TGTGCCAGCAGCGCGGACAGGTCCAATCAGCCCCAGCATTTT	-	TRBJ1-5	TRBV7-2	TRBD1	14
CASAGRAGEGANTEAFF	TGTGCTAGTGCCGGGCGGGCGGGAGAAGGCGCGAACACTGAAGCTTTCTTT	-	TRBJ1-1	TRBV12-5	-	17
CATSRDKGSAYGYTF	TGTGCCACCAGCAGAGATAAGGGTTCGGCATATGGCTACACCTTC	once	TRBJ1-2	TRBV15	-	15
CASSSSLAGGLGELFF	TGTGCCAGCAGCTCCTCCCTAGCGGGGGGACTCGGGGAGCTGTTTTTT	-	TRBJ2-2	TRBV7-9	TRBD2	16
CAITPGQGIHEQFF	TGTGCCATCACCCCGGGACAGGGTATCCATGAGCAGTTCTTC	-	TRBJ2-1	TRBV10-3	TRBD1	14
CASSFPARAGNTIYF	TGTGCCAGCAGTTTTCCTGCCAGGGCTGGAAACACCATATATTTT	-	TRBJ1-3	TRBV28	-	15
CASSLGRLGRGQETQYF	TGCGCCAGCAGCTTGGGACGACTAGGGAGGGGCCAAGAGACCCAGTACTTC	-	TRBJ2-5	TRBV5-1	TRBD2	17
CAWSVDRDSPLHF	TGTGCCTGGAGTGTCGACAGGGATTCACCCCTCCACTTT	-	TRBJ1-6	TRBV30	TRBD1	13
CASSMGWTDTQYF	TGTGCCAGTAGTATGGGGTGGACAGATACGCAGTATTTT	-	TRBJ2-3	TRBV19	-	13
CTSSQGQGCPYEQYF	TGCACCAGCAGCCAGGGACAGGGATGTCCCTACGAGCAGTACTTC	-	TRBJ2-7	TRBV1	-	15
CASSLSTSGGTYEQYF	TGTGCCAGCAGCTTATCCACTAGCGGGGGGACCTACGAGCAGTACTTC	-	TRBJ2-7	TRBV7-2	TRBD2	16
CASSQVASGVGETQYF	TGCGCCAGCAGCCAAGTGGCATCGGGGGTGGGAGAGACCCAGTACTTC	-	TRBJ2-5	TRBV4-3	-	16
CASSPDQGPRSGNTIYF	TGTGCCAGTAGTCCCGATCAGGGGCCCCGCTCTGGAAACACCATATATTTT	-	TRBJ1-3	TRBV19	-	17
CSAQTGPNQPQHF	TGCAGCGCCCAAACAGGGCCCAATCAGCCCCAGCATTTT	-	TRBJ1-5	TRBV29-1	-	13
CASSQDYRQVNQPQHF	TGCGCCAGCAGCCAAGATTATCGGCAGGTCAATCAGCCCCAGCATTTT	-	TRBJ1-5	TRBV4-3	-	16
CASSLRGRKNIQYF	TGTGCCAGCAGCTTACGTGGACGGAAAAACATTCAGTACTTC	-	TRBJ2-4	TRBV7-2	-	14
CASTRTGFYGYTF	TGTGCCAGCACCCGGACGGGGTTCTATGGCTACACCTTC	-	TRBJ1-2	TRBV6-5	-	13
CASRRTSGGASGELFF	TGTGCCAGCAGACGGACTAGCGGGGGGGCCTCCGGGGAGCTGTTTTTT	-	TRBJ2-2	TRBV2	TRBD2	16
CSVVAVGRGDTQYF	TGCAGCGTTGTCGCAGTCGGAAGAGGGGATACGCAGTATTTT	-	TRBJ2-3	TRBV29-1	-	14
CASQRDRGPLETQYF	TGTGCCAGCCAACGGGACAGGGGGCCTCTGGAGACCCAGTACTTC	-	TRBJ2-5	TRBV4-2	TRBD1	15
CASSLARGMNTEAFF	TGTGCCAGCAGCTTGGCGAGGGGCATGAACACTGAAGCTTTCTTT	-	TRBJ1-1	TRBV5-6	-	15
CASSLVVDTYSPLHF	TGTGCCAGCAGCTTGGTGGTGGACACTTATTCACCCCTCCACTTT	-	TRBJ1-6	TRBV5-4	-	15
CASSQFRTEQPQHF	TGCGCCAGCAGCCAATTTAGGACAGAACAGCCCCAGCATTTT	few	TRBJ1-5	TRBV4-1	-	14
CASSILGQGAPGANVLTF	TGTGCCAGTAGTATATTAGGACAGGGGGCGCCTGGGGCCAACGTCCTGACTTTC	-	TRBJ2-6	TRBV19	TRBD1	18
CASSVGPGAGNTIYF	TGTGCCAGCAGTGTTGGGCCTGGGGCAGGAAACACCATATATTTT	-	TRBJ1-3	TRBV6-1	-	15
CASSWAGGTYEQYF	TGTGCCAGCAGCTGGGCGGGGGGAACTTACGAGCAGTACTTC	-	TRBJ2-7	TRBV5-5	TRBD2	14
CASRTGLTEAFF	TGTGCCAGCCGGACAGGGCTCACTGAAGCTTTCTTT	few	TRBJ1-1	TRBV19	TRBD1	12
CASSLDTQTARYGYTF	TGCGCCAGCAGCTTGGACACACAGACAGCCCGGTATGGCTACACCTTC	few	TRBJ1-2	TRBV5-1	-	16
CAWSVRGGSSGNTIYF	TGTGCCTGGAGTGTCCGAGGGGGATCATCTGGAAACACCATATATTTT	-	TRBJ1-3	TRBV30	-	16
CASTPGRGNYGYTF	TGTGCCAGCACCCCTGGCCGCGGCAACTATGGCTACACCTTC	-	TRBJ1-2	TRBV7-3	-	14
CASSISSVGQYEQYF	TGTGCCAGTAGTATAAGTTCGGTCGGGCAATACGAGCAGTACTTC	-	TRBJ2-7	TRBV19	-	15
CASSSSFGGSSRGELFF	TGTGCCAGCAGCTCATCCTTTGGGGGTTCTTCTCGTGGGGAGCTGTTTTTT	-	TRBJ2-2	TRBV11-3	-	17
CASSIGAANTEAFF	TGTGCCAGTAGTATCGGGGCGGCAAACACTGAAGCTTTCTTT	-	TRBJ1-1	TRBV19	-	14
CASSLLGAFSGNTIYF	TGTGCCAGCAGCTTGTTGGGGGCTTTCTCTGGAAACACCATATATTTT	-	TRBJ1-3	TRBV5-5	-	16
CATSPDGYEQYF	TGTGCCACCAGCCCGGACGGCTACGAGCAGTACTTC	-	TRBJ2-7	TRBV15	-	12
CAWSPLGTEAFF	TGTGCCTGGAGCCCCCTTGGGACTGAAGCTTTCTTT	-	TRBJ1-1	TRBV30	-	12
CASRTGPKEGELFF	TGCGCCAGCAGGACCGGGCCCAAAGAAGGGGAGCTGTTTTTT	-	TRBJ2-2	TRBV5-1	-	14
CAWNPSTDQPQHF	TGTGCCTGGAATCCTTCGACTGATCAGCCCCAGCATTTT	-	TRBJ1-5	TRBV30	-	13
CASSLGGDRTYEQYF	TGCGCCAGCAGCTTGGGAGGTGATAGAACCTACGAGCAGTACTTC	-	TRBJ2-7	TRBV5-1	-	15
CASSLRPFRVTRELFF	TGTGCCAGCAGCTTACGCCCTTTTAGGGTCACCAGGGAGCTGTTTTTT	-	TRBJ2-2	TRBV11-1	-	16
CASSSDRGLAHEQFF	TGTGCCAGCAGCTCGGACAGGGGGCTTGCCCATGAGCAGTTCTTC	-	TRBJ2-1	TRBV7-3	TRBD1	15
CATSRGTLNEQYF	TGTGCCACCAGCAGAGGGACTTTAAACGAGCAGTACTTC	-	TRBJ2-7	TRBV15	-	13
CASSLLGRDQPQHF	TGTGCCAGCAGTTTATTGGGCAGGGATCAGCCCCAGCATTTT	-	TRBJ1-5	TRBV28	-	14
CASSLGTGFDYGYTF	TGTGCCAGCAGCCTAGGGACAGGGTTCGACTATGGCTACACCTTC	few	TRBJ1-2	TRBV7-8	TRBD1	15
CASSLEGTGGSGYTF	TGTGCCAGCAGCTTGGAGGGCACAGGGGGGTCAGGCTACACCTTC	-	TRBJ1-2	TRBV7-2	TRBD1	15
CASSPYQYPGQGDYGYTF	TGTGCCAGCAGCCCCTACCAGTATCCGGGACAGGGGGACTATGGCTACACCTTC	-	TRBJ1-2	TRBV9	TRBD1	18
CASSNYRTGRYYTEAFF	TGTGCCAGCAGCAATTACCGGACAGGGAGGTACTACACTGAAGCTTTCTTT	-	TRBJ1-1	TRBV11-2	TRBD1	17
CAIQLSGGKYSNEKLFF	TGTGCCATCCAGCTTTCAGGAGGGAAGTATTCTAATGAAAAACTGTTTTTT	-	TRBJ1-4	TRBV28	-	17
CASSVGTDSGNTIYF	TGTGCCAGCAGCGTTGGGACGGACTCTGGAAACACCATATATTTT	-	TRBJ1-3	TRBV7-9	-	15
CASSQGSGGGYEKLFF	TGCGCCAGCAGCCAAGGATCCGGGGGCGGTTATGAAAAACTGTTTTTT	-	TRBJ1-4	TRBV4-1	-	16